The rows below give T cell receptor beta chains drawn from one sample of a study of regulatory T cells in long-lasting Graves disease. TCRdb re-called the multiplex PCR reads with MiXCR, one entry per CDR3 protein. The sample includes approximately 470,000 distinct CDR3 sequences, about 17% seen only once; the top ten take 9% to 15%. These data were likewise used in another study, on T cells in Graves' hyperthyroidism and ophthalmopathy.

Sequencing was performed on peripheral blood mononuclear cells (PBMCs), taken at new diagnosis, from a patient treated with antithyroid drugs. The receptors originated from a man in his forties with Graves disease. CDR3s include the opening cysteine and the closing phenylalanine or tryptophan. D genes are given only for firm matches. Clone sizes are given selectively: once, few, many, or a class where the clone is expanded.

V: TRBV27; J: TRBJ2-1; size: few; D: TRBD1; CDR3: CASSFTGGHNEQFF; DNA: TGTGCCAGCAGTTTCACAGGGGGCCACAATGAGCAGTTCTTC
V: TRBV2; J: TRBJ2-1; size: once; D: -; CDR3: CASSEAGTGTHEQFF; DNA: TGTGCCAGCAGTGAAGCGGGGACGGGGACCCACGAGCAGTTCTTC
V: TRBV6-5; J: TRBJ1-5; size: many; D: -; CDR3: CASSYTTDSNQPQHF; DNA: TGTGCCAGCAGTTATACGACAGATAGCAATCAGCCCCAGCATTTT
V: TRBV5-1; J: TRBJ2-7; size: many; D: -; CDR3: CASSLGWGSYEQYF; DNA: TGCGCCAGCAGCTTGGGGTGGGGTTCCTACGAGCAGTACTTC
V: TRBV12-3/TRBV12-4; J: TRBJ1-2; size: many; D: TRBD1; CDR3: CASSGTGEYGYTF; DNA: TGTGCCAGCAGTGGGACAGGCGAATATGGCTACACCTTC
V: TRBV7-6; J: TRBJ1-1; size: few; D: TRBD1; CDR3: CASSLSWDRGNTEAFF; DNA: TGTGCCAGCAGCTTATCATGGGACAGGGGTAACACTGAAGCTTTCTTT
V: TRBV11-2; J: TRBJ2-7; size: -; D: -; CDR3: CASSLVTPESSYEQYF; DNA: TGTGCCAGCAGCTTAGTGACTCCGGAGAGCTCCTACGAGCAGTACTTC
V: TRBV10-3; J: TRBJ1-2; size: many; D: TRBD1; CDR3: CAISGGQTRNYGYTF; DNA: TGTGCCATCAGTGGGGGACAGACCAGAAACTATGGCTACACCTTC
V: TRBV28; J: TRBJ2-2; size: many; D: -; CDR3: CASSLGPNTGELFF; DNA: TGTGCCAGCAGTTTAGGACCCAACACCGGGGAGCTGTTTTTT
V: TRBV5-1; J: TRBJ2-1; size: many; D: -; CDR3: CASSLRLETYNNEQFF; DNA: TGCGCCAGCAGCCTAAGGTTGGAGACCTATAACAATGAGCAGTTCTTC
V: TRBV9; J: TRBJ2-2; size: -; D: -; CDR3: CASSVDLRSYGELFF; DNA: TGTGCCAGCAGCGTAGATCTCAGGTCCTACGGGGAGCTGTTTTTT
V: TRBV30; J: TRBJ2-1; size: many; D: -; CDR3: CAWSETRGRNEQFF; DNA: TGTGCCTGGAGTGAAACTAGAGGGAGGAATGAGCAGTTCTTC
V: TRBV7-8; J: TRBJ2-5; size: many; D: TRBD1; CDR3: CASSKTGNKETQYF; DNA: TGTGCCAGCAGCAAGACAGGGAATAAGGAGACCCAGTACTTC
V: TRBV3-1; J: TRBJ2-7; size: few; D: -; CDR3: CASSQRDSYEQYF; DNA: TGTGCCAGCAGCCAACGGGACTCCTACGAGCAGTACTTC
V: TRBV6-4; J: TRBJ2-7; size: -; D: TRBD1; CDR3: CASTLTGQGYEQYF; DNA: TGTGCCAGCACCCTGACAGGACAGGGCTACGAGCAGTACTTC
V: TRBV2; J: TRBJ2-7; size: -; D: -; CDR3: CASNLGLDEQYF; DNA: TGTGCCAGCAACCTGGGACTTGACGAGCAGTACTTC
V: TRBV7-2; J: TRBJ1-5; size: many; D: -; CDR3: CASSEGLTSNQPQHF; DNA: TGTGCCAGCAGCGAAGGACTGACTAGCAATCAGCCCCAGCATTTT
V: TRBV29-1; J: TRBJ1-3; size: few; D: -; CDR3: CSVESRAGNTIYF; DNA: TGCAGCGTTGAGAGTCGGGCTGGAAACACCATATATTTT
V: TRBV18; J: TRBJ2-3; size: many; D: -; CDR3: CASSPRIGADTQYF; DNA: TGTGCCAGCTCACCGAGAATTGGTGCAGATACGCAGTATTTT
V: TRBV20-1; J: TRBJ2-7; size: -; D: TRBD2; CDR3: CSASETSNSYEQYF; DNA: TGCAGTGCTAGTGAGACTAGCAACTCCTACGAGCAGTACTTC
V: TRBV30; J: TRBJ2-3; size: -; D: TRBD2; CDR3: CAKGTSLADTQYF; DNA: TGTGCTAAAGGGACTAGCCTTGCAGATACGCAGTATTTT
V: TRBV6-2/TRBV6-3; J: TRBJ2-3; size: many; D: -; CDR3: CASSYRGFADTQYF; DNA: TGTGCCAGCAGTTATCGGGGGTTCGCAGATACGCAGTATTTT
V: TRBV4-1; J: TRBJ1-2; size: few; D: -; CDR3: CASSQDTAGKSGGYTF; DNA: TGCGCCAGCAGCCAAGATACCGCAGGGAAAAGTGGCGGCTACACCTTC
V: TRBV12-3/TRBV12-4; J: TRBJ1-1; size: many; D: -; CDR3: CASSLGAVTEAFF; DNA: TGTGCCAGCAGTTTAGGGGCGGTGACTGAAGCTTTCTTT
V: TRBV18; J: TRBJ1-5; size: many; D: -; CDR3: CASSPDTYQPQHF; DNA: TGTGCCAGCTCACCTGACACTTATCAGCCCCAGCATTTT
V: TRBV10-3; J: TRBJ1-1; size: many; D: -; CDR3: CAIKPQGNTEAFF; DNA: TGTGCCATCAAACCACAAGGGAACACTGAAGCTTTCTTT
V: TRBV6-2/TRBV6-3; J: TRBJ2-2; size: -; D: -; CDR3: CASSLPRDNANTGELFF; DNA: TGTGCCAGCAGCCTACCCCGGGACAACGCGAACACCGGGGAGCTGTTTTTT
V: TRBV20-1; J: TRBJ2-1; size: -; D: TRBD2; CDR3: CSPAGSGNPYNEQFF; DNA: TGCAGTCCAGCCGGTAGCGGGAACCCCTACAATGAGCAGTTCTTC
V: TRBV20-1; J: TRBJ1-1; size: -; D: -; CDR3: CSAGGKGAFF; DNA: TGCAGTGCTGGAGGAAAGGGCGCTTTCTTT
V: TRBV20-1; J: TRBJ2-1; size: few; D: -; CDR3: CSASSDNEQFF; DNA: TGCAGTGCTAGTAGCGACAATGAGCAGTTCTTC
V: TRBV12-3/TRBV12-4; J: TRBJ2-4; size: -; D: -; CDR3: CASSFRQLKNIQYF; DNA: TGTGCCAGCAGTTTTCGGCAGCTTAAAAACATTCAGTACTTC
V: TRBV29-1; J: TRBJ2-1; size: -; D: TRBD1; CDR3: CSVQDREEHNEQFF; DNA: TGCAGCGTTCAGGACAGGGAAGAACACAATGAGCAGTTCTTC
V: TRBV20-1; J: TRBJ2-3; size: many; D: TRBD2; CDR3: CSAEGPAGTQVDTQYF; DNA: TGCAGTGCAGAAGGTCCAGCGGGGACGCAAGTAGATACGCAGTATTTT
V: TRBV29-1; J: TRBJ1-2; size: few; D: -; CDR3: CSVEAPGPFYGYTF; DNA: TGCAGCGTTGAAGCGCCAGGCCCCTTCTATGGCTACACCTTC
V: TRBV5-1; J: TRBJ2-1; size: few; D: -; CDR3: CASSLVLVGDEQFF; DNA: TGCGCCAGCAGCTTGGTTCTAGTGGGCGATGAGCAGTTCTTC
V: TRBV12-3/TRBV12-4; J: TRBJ2-5; size: many; D: TRBD2; CDR3: CASSPITSGRIRETQYF; DNA: TGTGCCAGCAGTCCAATAACTAGCGGGAGAATTCGAGAGACCCAGTACTTC
V: TRBV5-4; J: TRBJ2-2; size: few; D: -; CDR3: CASSPMDGELFF; DNA: TGTGCCAGCAGCCCCATGGACGGGGAGCTGTTTTTT
V: TRBV29-1; J: TRBJ1-1; size: many; D: -; CDR3: CSAEFRRRPEAFF; DNA: TGCAGCGCAGAATTCCGACGTAGACCCGAAGCTTTCTTT
V: TRBV29-1; J: TRBJ2-7; size: -; D: -; CDR3: CSVVIGDRAPYEQYF; DNA: TGCAGCGTTGTGATTGGAGATAGGGCCCCCTACGAGCAGTACTTC
V: TRBV3-1; J: TRBJ2-1; size: few; D: TRBD2; CDR3: CASSQALAGYNEQFF; DNA: TGTGCCAGCAGCCAAGCATTAGCGGGATACAATGAGCAGTTCTTC
V: TRBV27; J: TRBJ1-1; size: many; D: -; CDR3: CASSLGTLNTEAFF; DNA: TGTGCCAGCAGTTTAGGGACCTTGAACACTGAAGCTTTCTTT
V: TRBV11-2; J: TRBJ2-7; size: many; D: TRBD2; CDR3: CASSLAAGNSYEQYF; DNA: TGTGCCAGCAGCTTAGCAGCGGGGAACTCCTACGAGCAGTACTTC
V: TRBV28; J: TRBJ2-3; size: many; D: -; CDR3: CASSPPETDTQYF; DNA: TGTGCCAGCAGTCCCCCGGAGACAGATACGCAGTATTTT
V: TRBV29-1; J: TRBJ2-7; size: many; D: -; CDR3: CSVVAGTYEQYF; DNA: TGCAGCGTTGTTGCAGGGACCTACGAGCAGTACTTC
V: TRBV18; J: TRBJ2-1; size: many; D: -; CDR3: CASSPDSTTEQFF; DNA: TGTGCCAGCTCACCAGATTCGACTACCGAGCAGTTCTTC
V: TRBV7-9; J: TRBJ2-6; size: -; D: -; CDR3: CASSLEGFSGANVLTF; DNA: TGTGCCAGCAGCTTAGAGGGGTTCTCTGGGGCCAACGTCCTGACTTTC
V: TRBV27; J: TRBJ2-5; size: few; D: TRBD2; CDR3: CASSSLAKRETQYF; DNA: TGTGCCAGCAGTTCACTAGCGAAGAGGGAGACCCAGTACTTC
V: TRBV18; J: TRBJ1-1; size: many; D: TRBD1; CDR3: CASSPTGQESEAFF; DNA: TGTGCCAGCTCCCCTACTGGACAGGAGAGTGAAGCTTTCTTT
V: TRBV7-3; J: TRBJ2-1; size: -; D: -; CDR3: CASSLSGTNYNEQFF; DNA: TGTGCCAGCAGCTTAAGCGGGACAAACTACAATGAGCAGTTCTTC
V: TRBV14; J: TRBJ2-7; size: -; D: TRBD1; CDR3: CASSRTGAVSYEQYF; DNA: TGTGCCAGCAGCCGGACAGGGGCCGTCTCCTACGAGCAGTACTTC
V: TRBV24-1; J: TRBJ2-3; size: many; D: TRBD2; CDR3: CATSDWRERGDTQYF; DNA: TGTGCCACCAGTGATTGGCGGGAGCGGGGAGATACGCAGTATTTT
V: TRBV14; J: TRBJ2-5; size: few; D: -; CDR3: CASSQHETQYF; DNA: TGTGCCAGCAGCCAACACGAGACCCAGTACTTC
V: TRBV28; J: TRBJ2-5; size: many; D: TRBD2; CDR3: CASSLALSGRAETQYF; DNA: TGTGCCAGCAGTTTAGCCCTTAGCGGGAGGGCTGAGACCCAGTACTTC
V: TRBV3-1; J: TRBJ2-5; size: many; D: -; CDR3: CASSHRDLMGTQYF; DNA: TGTGCCAGCAGCCACCGGGACCTCATGGGGACCCAGTACTTC
V: TRBV28; J: TRBJ1-2; size: few; D: -; CDR3: CASRPTYGYTF; DNA: TGTGCCAGCAGACCGACCTATGGCTACACCTTC
V: TRBV5-1; J: TRBJ2-5; size: -; D: -; CDR3: CASSLGGQEETQYF; DNA: TGCGCCAGCAGCTTGGGGGGGCAGGAGGAGACCCAGTACTTC